This passage covers 8 T cell receptor beta chains from one sample sequenced in a study of CD8 T cells in ankylosing spondylitis (dated by TCRdb to about 2017). Results the study describes overall, beyond this receptor: A TCR beta motif of eight highly homologous amino acid variants appeared characteristic of blood from ankylosing spondylitis patients.

These receptors have no known antigen. Receptor amplification or capture employed 5' RACE. For sequencing, an Illumina HiSeq 2500 was employed. Using fastp trimming at Q25 and MiXCR clonotype assembly, TCRdb reanalyzed the public sequencing data and kept in-frame beta chains. Identical CDR3 proteins give one entry, which carries the most common genes and DNA. The sample includes about 500,000 distinct CDR3 sequences, with over 9.5% observed a single time. The top ten clonotypes cover about 6.5% of the sample. The sample consisted of blood, either unsorted or a sorted T cell fraction (not recorded which). These receptors all stem from a male donor with ankylosing spondylitis.

The gene calls are TRBV5-1 and TRBJ1-6, with D possibly TRBD1 on 5 matching bases. The V gene lost 10 bases and the J gene lost 14 bases, with 16 bases spanning the gap. Germline loops: CDR1 SGHRS, CDR2 YFSETQ. This CDR3 has 11 residues. The CDR3 coding sequence is TGCGCCCCCTTGGTGGGGACGGCCCTCCACTTT. Translated, it gives CAPLVGTALHF.

This sequence joins TRBV6-1 and TRBJ2-1; no clear D gene. The germline gives CDR1 MNHNS, CDR2 SASEGT. The CDR3 contains 14 residues. With 2 bases removed from V and 4 bases from J, the gap between germline ends came to 9 bases. The CDR3 DNA is TGTGCCAGCAGTGAATTACGGCTATACAATGAGCAGTTCTTC. This codes for CASSELRLYNEQFF.

This clonotype was seen only a few times. This chain links TRBV29-1 with TRBJ1-1; tentative D call: TRBD1 (5 bases). The CDR3 extends over 11 amino acids. Germline CDR1 is SQVTM and CDR2 is ANQGSEA. V was shortened by 7 bases and J by 11 bases, with 17 bases between the two germline ends. This CDR3 is CSARHGDVAFF. CDR3 sequence (DNA): TGCAGCGCAAGGCACGGGGACGTTGCTTTCTTT.

This clonotype was picked up a small number of times. The rearrangement joins TRBV28 to TRBJ2-7; D might be TRBD1 (5 bases). Trimming shortened V by 5 bases and J by 2 bases, and 10 bases separated the two germline ends. The CDR3 sequence is 13 residues long. CDR1 MDHEN and CDR2 SYDVKM come from the germline V gene. CDR3 nucleotides: TGTGCCAGCAGTCCCCAGGGAACCTACGAGCAGTACGTC. Its translation is CASSPQGTYEQYV.

The chain combines TRBV6-1 with TRBJ2-5; tentative D call: TRBD2 (5 bases). Trimming cost V 6 bases and J 0 bases, with 14 bases left between them. This CDR3 has 15 amino acids. Germline V gene sequence: CDR1 MNHNS, CDR2 SASEGT. The CDR3 nucleotides read TGTGCCAGCAGGCGCACAGCGGTGTACCAAGAGACCCAGTACTTC. This encodes CASRRTAVYQETQYF.

This clonotype was seen repeatedly, ten times or more. This chain joins TRBV10-3 and TRBJ2-1; 10 bases line up with TRBD2. Trimming removed 0 bases from V and 7 bases from J; junction bases left unmatched: 3. The CDR3 has 15 residues. Germline V gene sequence: CDR1 ENHRY, CDR2 SYGVKD. The CDR3 here is CAISESSGRNNEQFF. In DNA, the CDR3 is TGTGCCATCAGTGAGTCTAGCGGGAGGAATAATGAGCAGTTCTTC.

This clonotype was seen more than once but under ten times. The chain has TRBV7-2 and TRBJ1-6, with 8 bases aligning to TRBD1. This CDR3 contains 15 residues. The germline CDR1 and CDR2 sequences are SGHTA and FQGNSA. The V gene end was trimmed by 7 bases and the J gene end by 5 bases; junction bases not matched to a gene: 7. CDR3 nucleotides: TGTGCCAGCACATTACCGGGACAGGATAATTCACCCCTCCACTTT. It specifies CASTLPGQDNSPLHF.

This chain links TRBV2 with TRBJ1-1, with 7 bases aligning to TRBD1. Per the germline V gene, CDR1 is SNHLY and CDR2 is FYNNEI. The CDR3 extends over 14 amino acids. V lost 6 bases, J lost 10 bases, and 14 bases stayed unmatched. CDR3 protein: CASRAPRQGPGAFF. The CDR3 DNA sequence: TGTGCCAGCAGGGCCCCCAGACAGGGCCCAGGAGCTTTCTTT.